This T cell receptor (beta chain) was obtained from a study of cytomegalovirus exposure and HLA in healthy donors. The donors were part of the validation cohort of 120 subjects. That cohort was separate from the first cohort, which comprised about 730 subjects. Findings and limits, study-wide: Within the 120 or so validation repertoires, first-cohort TCR clusters tended to co-occur, according to a later analysis. The study labeled more than 150 TCR beta chains cytomegalovirus-associated. The majority of TCR sequences were rare, yet some public TCRs appeared in many donors.

CDR3 size: 12 residues. Deletions cut 4 bases from V and 6 bases from J, with 10 bases between. The germline CDR1 and CDR2 sequences are MNHEY and SMNVEV (reference sequence). Profiling relied on immunoSEQ multiplex PCR, and the TCRdb table lists in-frame clones only, not all of them. The table has some 150,000 clones, around nine tenths seen once. To note about this clone: Antigen unknown.

The sequencing sample was made of PBMCs. The sequence derives from a man younger than 35 in good health and CMV-seropositive. This rearrangement joins TRBV27 to TRBJ2-7, with D possibly TRBD2 on 5 matching bases. The CDR3 DNA reads TGTGCCAGCAGTTCGGGGTTATCCGAGCAGTACTTC. Translating gives CASSSGLSEQYF.